These 9 T cell receptor beta chains came from one sample sequenced in a study of memory CD4+ T cells and cytomegalovirus serostatus. The sort gate was single viable CD3+CD4+CD8-CD45RO+ cells for memory CD4+ T cells. This table comes from immunoSEQ multiplex PCR, and its TCRdb copy is limited to in-frame clones, with some not included. This table has about 61,000 clones, around 83% appearing once. Sequenced input: memory CD4+ T cells from blood. Source of these receptors: an adult in good health and CMV-seronegative.

The genes are TRBV10-3 and TRBJ1-5; D gene uncertain. This CDR3 has 13 amino acids. V lost 3 bases, J lost 7 bases, and 10 bases lay in between. Per germline, CDR1 ENHRY and CDR2 SYGVKD. The CDR3 loop is CAISDGVGQPQHF. The CDR3 nucleotides are TGTGCCATCAGTGACGGGGTGGGACAGCCCCAGCATTTT.

The genes are TRBV23-1 and TRBJ2-4; D may be TRBD1 (6 bases). TRBV23-1 is classed as an ORF, of uncertain function. CDR3 length equals 17 residues. V lost 1 base, J lost 0 bases, and 13 bases lay in between. Here the CDR3 reads CASSQYTQGLAKNIQYF. DNA for the CDR3: TGCGCCAGCAGTCAATACACTCAGGGGTTAGCCAAAAACATTCAGTACTTC.

The J gene is TRBJ1-5, the V gene TRBV27; D perhaps matches TRBD1 (6 bases). Germline loops: CDR1 MNHEY, CDR2 SMNVEV (reference sequence). The CDR3 spans 15 residues. The V end lost 5 bases, the J end lost 7 bases, and 18 bases lay between the germline ends. In nucleotides, the CDR3 is TGTGCCAGCAGTCCGATACAGGGTGCGGGGCAGCCCCAGCATTTT. Translated, it gives CASSPIQGAGQPQHF.

This chain joins TRBV19 and TRBJ1-2, with D tentatively TRBD1 (6 bases). This CDR3 is built from 13 residues. Germline CDR1 is LNHDA and CDR2 is SQIVND (reference sequence). V lost 8 bases to trimming and J lost 6 bases, with 16 bases between them. CDR3 protein: CASWKGGGNGYTF. The CDR3 DNA sequence: TGTGCCAGTTGGAAAGGGGGAGGGAATGGCTACACCTTC.

The chain uses TRBV2 and TRBJ1-2; unclear D gene. Trimming took 11 bases from V and 4 from J, leaving 11 bases between them. The CDR3 extends over 11 amino acids. Looked up from germline, CDR1 is SNHLY and CDR2 is FYNNEI. The CDR3 loop reads CAGGSGYGYTF. The DNA for the CDR3 is TGTGCCGGAGGGTCTGGCTATGGCTACACCTTC.

This clone was seen just once. J is TRBJ1-1 and V is TRBV4-1; unclear D gene. V gave up 1 base and J gave up 3 bases, with 12 bases separating them. The CDR3 is 15 residues long. Per germline, CDR1 MGHRA and CDR2 YSYEKL. The CDR3 coding sequence is TGCGCCAGCAGCCAAGGTGAGGGTACGTACACTGAAGCTTTCTTT. Protein sequence: CASSQGEGTYTEAFF.

This chain joins TRBV4-2 and TRBJ2-1; 10 bases agree with TRBD2. The CDR3 loop spans 18 amino acids. Per germline, CDR1 LGHNA and CDR2 YNFKEQ. Germline trimming cut 4 bases from V and 1 base from J; bases unmatched to any gene: 10. CDR3 amino acids: CASSPGGWTSGSYNEQFF. CDR3 nucleotide sequence: TGTGCCAGCAGCCCCGGGGGTTGGACTAGCGGTTCCTACAATGAGCAGTTCTTC.

The chain uses TRBV19 and TRBJ2-4; no firm D call. V lost 3 bases, J lost 0 bases, and 12 bases lay in between. Germline V gene lookup returns CDR1 LNHDA and CDR2 SQIVND (reference sequence). There are 16 residues in the CDR3. The DNA of the CDR3 is TGTGCCAGTAGTATTGGCGGCGAGTTAGCCAAAAACATTCAGTACTTC. This codes for CASSIGGELAKNIQYF.

J is TRBJ1-4 and V is TRBV11-1; the D gene is possibly TRBD1 (6 bases). Trimming cost V 3 bases and J 0 bases, with 8 bases left between them. CDR3 length equals 15 residues. Germline CDR1 and CDR2: SGHAT and FQDESV (reference sequence). The CDR3 reads CASSFSGATNEKLFF. DNA of the CDR3: TGTGCCAGCAGCTTCTCAGGGGCAACTAATGAAAAACTGTTTTTT.